Listed here are 12 T cell receptor beta chains from one sample, sequenced in a study of regulatory T cells in long-lasting Graves disease (dated by TCRdb to the early 2020s). Preparation of the library involved multiplex PCR. Sequencing used an Illumina HiSeq 4000. To build TCR beta libraries, CDR3 regions were amplified by Arm-PCR using iRepertoire HTBI primers. The public sequencing data were trimmed at Q25 with fastp and processed into clonotypes with MiXCR by TCRdb, which kept only in-frame beta chains. When rows share a CDR3 protein, they turn into one entry using the most common DNA and genes. Within this sample are roughly 430,000 distinct CDR3 sequences, with roughly a fifth of them counted one time only. The ten largest clones capture approximately 15% of the sample. The time point label corresponds to: persistent/refractory GD, antithyroid drugs over 5 years with positive TRAb. RNA was extracted from PBMCs in TRIzol for both TCR sequencing and RNA sequencing.

Here the sequenced sample was peripheral blood mononuclear cells (PBMCs), taken when the disease was refractory, from a patient treated with antithyroid drugs. These receptors were taken from a female donor with Graves disease.

At least ten counts were recorded for this clonotype. The V and J genes are TRBV5-1 and TRBJ1-5, with TRBD1 identical over 8 bases. Germline loops: CDR1 SGHRS, CDR2 YFSETQ. The CDR3 runs to 13 residues. After removal of 6 bases from V and 5 bases from J, the junction contained 4 bases not matched to a gene. CDR3 protein: CASNGQGHQPQHF. CDR3 bases: TGCGCCAGCAACGGACAGGGCCATCAGCCCCAGCATTTT.

This clonotype turned up a few times. The genes are TRBV13 and TRBJ1-5, with 7 bases aligning to TRBD1. Germline loops: CDR1 PRHDT, CDR2 FYEKMQ (reference sequence). CDR3 length: 16 amino acids. Unmatched junction bases numbered 8, after V lost 2 bases and J lost 4 bases. CDR3 region: CASSLRAEGANQPQHF. The CDR3 DNA is TGTGCCAGCAGCTTAAGGGCAGAGGGGGCGAATCAGCCCCAGCATTTT.

This clonotype was detected ten times or more. The V and J genes are TRBV6-1 and TRBJ1-2; possible D gene TRBD1, 5 bases. CDR3 size: 15 residues. V was shortened by 6 bases and J by 0 bases, with 14 bases between the two germline ends. The germline V gene has CDR1 MNHNS and CDR2 SASEGT. As DNA, the CDR3 is TGTGCCAGCAGGGTGGGCTCAGGGCCTAACTATGGCTACACCTTC. Translating it yields CASRVGSGPNYGYTF.

This clonotype was found many times. The genes are TRBV18 and TRBJ1-1, with D uncertain. Trimming took off 8 bases at V and 1 base at J, with 8 bases between the two ends. CDR1 KGHSH and CDR2 LQKENI come from the germline V gene. The length of the CDR3 is 12 residues. CDR3 region: CASSPGNTEAFF. The CDR3 coding sequence is TGTGCCAGCAGTCCGGGGAACACTGAAGCTTTCTTT.

To note about this clonotype: A much larger clonotype is one base distant, so this may be a read error. The chain carries TRBV10-3 and TRBJ2-7, with TRBD1 as a possible D gene (5 bases). CDR3 length: 13 amino acids. V lost 11 bases and J 5 bases, leaving 19 bases between the germline ends. Germline values: CDR1 ENHRY, CDR2 SYGVKD. The CDR3 here is CALRGGAGNEQYF. CDR3 bases: TGTGCCCTTAGGGGTGGGGCTGGGAACGAGCAGTACTTC.

This clonotype was seen ten or more times. J is TRBJ2-7 and V is TRBV6-5; no clear D. The CDR3 runs to 14 residues. The V gene lost 4 bases and the J gene lost 5 bases, with 15 bases spanning the gap. Germline V CDR1 and CDR2: MNHEY, SVGAGI. CDR3 nucleotide sequence: TGTGCCAGCAGTTCATGGCAGTTCCCACACGAGCAGTACTTC. Protein sequence: CASSSWQFPHEQYF.

This clonotype has ten or more counts. The J gene is TRBJ1-1, the V gene TRBV15, with D possibly being TRBD1 (5 bases). Germline assignment: CDR1 LNHNV and CDR2 YYDKDF (reference sequence). The CDR3 is 17 amino acids. V lost 1 base and J 5 bases, leaving 20 bases between the germline ends. CDR3 sequence: CATSRVFLTALSTEAFF. CDR3 sequence (DNA): TGTGCCACCAGCAGAGTTTTTTTGACAGCCTTATCTACTGAAGCTTTCTTT. Filled out from reference TRBV15 and TRBJ1-1, the complete variable domain reads DAMVIQNPRYQVTQFGKPVTLSCSQTLNHNVMYWYQQKSSQAPKLLFHYYDKDFNNEADTPDNFQSRRPNTSFCFLDIRSPGLGDTAMYLCATSRVFLTALSTEAFFGQGTRLTVV.

In its sample, this clonotype was seen many times. This rearrangement joins TRBV5-5 to TRBJ2-7, with D perhaps matching TRBD1 or TRBD2 (7 bases each). CDR1 SGHKS and CDR2 YYEKEE come from the germline V gene (reference sequence). The CDR3 runs to 16 residues. Trimming removed 4 bases at V and 7 bases at J, with 24 bases between. The CDR3, as DNA: TGTGCCAGCAGCCCAATGACAGGGACCCCGCGGGGGGAGCAGTACTTC. Amino acid sequence: CASSPMTGTPRGEQYF. Based on the CDR3 plus reference TRBV5-5 and TRBJ2-7, the full variable domain is DAGVTQSPTHLIKTRGQQVTLRCSPISGHKSVSWYQQVLGQGPQFIFQYYEKEERGRGNFPDRFSARQFPNYSSELNVNALLLGDSALYLCASSPMTGTPRGEQYFGPGTRLTVT.

As to this clonotype: Being one base from a much bigger clone, this may be a read error. Lacking the conserved final phenylalanine or tryptophan, this CDR3 likely reflects a read error. V is TRBV6-1 and J is TRBJ2-7; D tentatively reads TRBD1 or TRBD2 (5 bases each). There are 14 residues in the CDR3. CDR1 and CDR2 from the germline V gene are MNHNS and SASEGT. V gave up 5 bases and J gave up 2 bases, with 13 bases separating them. In DNA form, the CDR3 reads TGTGCCAGCAGTAGCCGGGACCCAACCTACGAGCAGTACCTC. It translates to CASSSRDPTYEQYL.

This clonotype occurred a few times. The J gene is TRBJ2-1, the V gene TRBV11-2; 11 nucleotides agree with TRBD2. The J segment lost 0 bases and the V segment lost 5 bases, leaving 6 bases of the junction unmatched. The germline CDR1 and CDR2 sequences are SGHAT and FQNNGV. The CDR3 has 17 amino acids. CDR3 sequence (DNA): TGTGCCAGCAGCCTCCGTAGCGGGAGGGCCTCCTACAATGAGCAGTTCTTC. Translating it yields CASSLRSGRASYNEQFF.

This clonotype was observed many times. CDR3 sequence (DNA): TGTGCCAGCAGCCAAGATAGGGGAGGCTACACCTTC. Translating it yields CASSQDRGGYTF. The chain joins TRBV3-1 to TRBJ1-2; D might be TRBD1 (5 bases). The CDR3 is made up of 12 amino acids. CDR1 is LGHDT and CDR2 is YNNKEL in the germline V gene (reference sequence). V was cut by 0 bases and J by 8 bases, with 7 bases left in between.

This clonotype came up many times. The V gene is TRBV28, the J gene TRBJ2-7, with 7 bases fitting TRBD1. In germline, CDR1 is MDHEN, CDR2 SYDVKM. The CDR3 extends over 15 amino acids. With 5 bases clipped from V and 7 bases from J, the junction kept 14 bases outside the gene matches. The CDR3 region has the DNA TGTGCCAGCAGTAACGTCCAGACAGGGTTAGGGGAGCAGTACTTC. Residues: CASSNVQTGLGEQYF. Variable domain in full (rest from reference TRBV28 and TRBJ2-7): DVKVTQSSRYLVKRTGEKVFLECVQDMDHENMFWYRQDPGLGLRLIYFSYDVKMKEKGDIPEGYSVSREKKERFSLILESASTNQTSMYLCASSNVQTGLGEQYFGPGTRLTVT.